Listed here is a single T cell receptor (beta chain). The data are from a study of CD8 T cells in Susac syndrome. From blood CD8+ and CD4+ T cells, TCR beta sequences were generated. The patients serving as multiple sclerosis controls were treatment-naive. They had stable or active relapsing-remitting disease and fulfilled revised McDonald criteria. The CD8+ and CD4+ T cells were isolated magnetically using a negative isolation approach, whereas the TEMRA cells were enriched by FACS. The RNA, roughly 0.45 to 1 ug, was put through reverse transcription using random hexamers. Multiplex immunoSEQ PCR targeted 54 Vbeta and 13 Jbeta TCR beta segments. From the immunoSEQ multiplex PCR reads, TCRdb called clonotypes with MiXCR, one entry per CDR3 protein. This sample yields some 260,000 distinct CDR3 sequences, of which about 85% are seen a single time; 0.11% belongs to the top ten. V shed 3 bases and J 8 bases; nucleotides not matched to a gene: 8. CDR1 LGHNA and CDR2 YNFKEQ come from the germline V gene. The CDR3 contains 16 residues.

The rearrangement joins TRBV4-2 to TRBJ2-1, with 12 bases identical to TRBD2. This receptor was taken from a human donor with multiple sclerosis. The sequenced sample consisted of CD8+ T cells from PBMCs. The CDR3 DNA is TGTGCCAGCAGCCAGGCTAGCGGGAGGGCCAGGGATGAGCAGTTCTTC. Its protein product is CASSQASGRARDEQFF.